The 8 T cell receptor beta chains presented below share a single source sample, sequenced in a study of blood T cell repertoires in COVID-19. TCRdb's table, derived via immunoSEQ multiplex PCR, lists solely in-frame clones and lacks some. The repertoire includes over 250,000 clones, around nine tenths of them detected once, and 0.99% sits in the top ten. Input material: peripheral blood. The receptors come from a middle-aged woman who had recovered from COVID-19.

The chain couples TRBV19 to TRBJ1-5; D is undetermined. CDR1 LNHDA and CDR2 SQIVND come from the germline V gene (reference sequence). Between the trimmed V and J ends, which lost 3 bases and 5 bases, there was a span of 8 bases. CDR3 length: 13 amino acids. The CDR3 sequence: CASSMLGHQPQHF. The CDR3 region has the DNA TGTGCCAGTAGTATGCTCGGTCATCAGCCCCAGCATTTT.

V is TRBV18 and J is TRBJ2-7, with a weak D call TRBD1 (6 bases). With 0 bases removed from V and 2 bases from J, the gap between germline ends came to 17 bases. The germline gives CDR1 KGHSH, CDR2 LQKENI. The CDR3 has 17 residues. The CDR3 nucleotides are TGTGCCAGCTCACCACCGTGGGGGCAGGGCCCTCCCTACGAGCAGTACTTC. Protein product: CASSPPWGQGPPYEQYF.

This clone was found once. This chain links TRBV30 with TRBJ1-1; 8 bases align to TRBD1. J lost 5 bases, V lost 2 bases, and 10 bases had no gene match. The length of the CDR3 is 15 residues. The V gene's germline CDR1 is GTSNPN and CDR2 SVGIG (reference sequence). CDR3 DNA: TGTGCCTGGAGTTCCACCGACAGGGGATGGACTGAAGCTTTCTTT. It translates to CAWSSTDRGWTEAFF.

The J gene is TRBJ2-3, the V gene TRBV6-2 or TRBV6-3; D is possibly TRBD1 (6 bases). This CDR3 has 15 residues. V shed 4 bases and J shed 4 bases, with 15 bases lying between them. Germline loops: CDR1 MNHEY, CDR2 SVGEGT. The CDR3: CASSWVGAGADTQYF. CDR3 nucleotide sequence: TGTGCCAGCAGTTGGGTAGGGGCAGGGGCAGATACGCAGTATTTT.

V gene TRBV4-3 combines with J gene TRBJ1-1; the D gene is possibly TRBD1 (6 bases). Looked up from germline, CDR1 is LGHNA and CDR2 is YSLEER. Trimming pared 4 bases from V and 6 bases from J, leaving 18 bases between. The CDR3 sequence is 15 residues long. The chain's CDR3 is CASSPGGAAAAEAFF. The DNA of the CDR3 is TGCGCCAGCAGCCCGGGGGGGGCCGCGGCGGCTGAAGCTTTCTTT.

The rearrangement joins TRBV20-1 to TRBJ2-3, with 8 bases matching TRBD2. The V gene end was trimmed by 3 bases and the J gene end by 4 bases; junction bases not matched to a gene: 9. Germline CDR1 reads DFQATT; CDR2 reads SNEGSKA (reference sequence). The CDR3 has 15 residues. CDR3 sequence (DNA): TGCAGTGCTAGTCGCAGCGGGAGTGCCCCAGATACGCAGTATTTT. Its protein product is CSASRSGSAPDTQYF.

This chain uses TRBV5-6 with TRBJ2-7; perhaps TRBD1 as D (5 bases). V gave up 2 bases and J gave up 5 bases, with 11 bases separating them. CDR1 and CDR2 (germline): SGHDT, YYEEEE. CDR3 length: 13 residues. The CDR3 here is CASSFPRRDEQYV. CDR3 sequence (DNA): TGTGCCAGCAGCTTTCCACGCAGGGACGAGCAGTACGTC.

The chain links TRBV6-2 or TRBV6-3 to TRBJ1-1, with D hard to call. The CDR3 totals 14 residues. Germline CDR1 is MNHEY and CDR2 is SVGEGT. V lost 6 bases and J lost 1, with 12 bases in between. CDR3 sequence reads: CASSRTGGNTEAFF. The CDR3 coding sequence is TGTGCCAGCAGCCGAACTGGTGGGAACACTGAAGCTTTCTTT.